This TCR beta chain came from a study of blood T cell repertoires in COVID-19. Across the study: Acute and convalescent COVID-19 specimens originated in the United States, Italy and Spain. T cells, B-cell-depleted T cells, or PBMCs provided the cDNA or gDNA that served as material.

The table lists this clone with a count of one. In the original analysis: Amplified reference gene primers provided the basis for estimating nucleated cell counts. TCRdb's copy holds only in-frame clones and misses some; the assay was immunoSEQ multiplex PCR. From that table come the V and J calls and clone size; the DNA was used to work out D and trimming. The table lists under 200,000 clones, over 80% of them singletons. Sequencing was carried out using peripheral blood. This sequence was found in a woman aged 40 to 49 with acute or convalescent COVID-19.

The CDR3 sequence: CASSSRRVADGYTF. CDR3 DNA: TGTGCCAGCAGTTCACGGCGTGTGGCGGATGGCTACACCTTC. The chain joins TRBV3-1 (or the pseudogene TRBV3-2) to TRBJ1-2; D gene uncertain. Between the trimmed V and J ends, which lost 6 bases and 6 bases, there was a span of 17 bases. Germline values: CDR1 LGHDT, CDR2 YNNKEL (reference sequence). The CDR3 loop spans 14 amino acids.